Below, 21 T cell receptor beta chains from the same sample are listed, as sequenced in a study of blood T cell repertoires in COVID-19. Assay: immunoSEQ multiplex PCR; the TCRdb copy retains only in-frame clones and omits some. The sample yields some 100,000 clones, approximately 86% seen once. Material: peripheral blood. These receptors were collected from a man aged 45-65 years with acute or convalescent COVID-19.

J is TRBJ1-5 and V is TRBV27; TRBD1 is a possible D gene (5 bases). Looked up from germline, CDR1 is MNHEY and CDR2 is SMNVEV (reference sequence). V was clipped by 2 bases and J by 4 bases, with 12 bases between them. The CDR3 contains 15 residues. CDR3 protein: CASSLGSGGNQPQHF. The CDR3 nucleotides are TGTGCCAGCAGTTTAGGGTCTGGGGGGAATCAGCCCCAGCATTTT.

The chain links TRBV19 to TRBJ1-1; 8 bases line up with TRBD1. J gave up 5 bases and V 6 bases, and 17 bases lay outside the gene matches. The CDR3 consists of 17 residues. In germline, CDR1 is LNHDA, CDR2 SQIVND (reference sequence). The CDR3 here is CASRDGQGTRPPTEAFF. In DNA, the CDR3 is TGTGCCAGTAGGGACGGACAGGGAACCCGACCTCCTACTGAAGCTTTCTTT.

J is TRBJ2-7 and V is TRBV5-4; D uncertain. The germline V gene has CDR1 SGHNT and CDR2 YYREEE (reference sequence). V lost 0 bases, J lost 3 bases, and 7 bases lay in between. The CDR3 sequence is 13 residues long. The CDR3: CASSLDRDYEQYF. The CDR3 DNA sequence: TGTGCCAGCAGCTTGGACCGAGACTACGAGCAGTACTTC.

This clone was seen only once. The CDR3 coding sequence is TGTGCCAGCAGTTTTAGTAATGAAAAACTGTTTTTT. Its translation: CASSFSNEKLFF. The rearrangement uses TRBV12-3 or TRBV12-4 and TRBJ1-4; D is ambiguous. This CDR3 has 12 residues. Trimming cost V 3 bases and J 4 bases, with 3 bases left between them.

The chain has TRBV7-3 and TRBJ1-2, with 9 bases that match TRBD1. Germline CDR1 is SGHTA and CDR2 is FQGTGA. The CDR3 sequence is 16 residues long. Germline trimming cut 3 bases from V and 5 bases from J; bases unmatched to any gene: 10. This chain's CDR3 is CASSFNRGQTRYGYTF. CDR3 in DNA: TGTGCCAGCAGCTTCAACAGGGGGCAGACTCGTTATGGCTACACCTTC.

This chain joins TRBV3-1 (or the pseudogene TRBV3-2) and TRBJ1-6; 7 positions agree with TRBD1. This CDR3 contains 15 residues. V was clipped by 5 bases and J by 9 bases; unmatched bases: 10. Germline V CDR1 and CDR2: LGHDT, YNNKEL (reference sequence). CDR3 nucleotide sequence: TGTGCCAGCAGCTTTCAACGAGGGGACAGTTCACCCCTCCACTTT. Translation gives CASSFQRGDSSPLHF.

J is TRBJ2-5 and V is TRBV2; D is unclear. CDR3 length equals 14 residues. Trimming pared 2 bases from V and 2 bases from J, leaving 9 bases between. Germline V CDR1 and CDR2: SNHLY, FYNNEI. This chain's CDR3 is CASSEYALQETQYF. The DNA for the CDR3 is TGTGCCAGCAGTGAATATGCACTTCAAGAGACCCAGTACTTC.

This clone has only a few counts. The V and J genes are TRBV7-9 and TRBJ2-3, with 8 bases matching TRBD2. The J segment lost 2 bases and the V segment lost 4 bases, leaving 5 bases of the junction unmatched. The CDR3 length is 15 residues. Germline V gene data show CDR1 as SEHNR and CDR2 as FQNEAQ (reference sequence). The CDR3 sequence is CASSSQAGATDTQYF. For the CDR3, the DNA is TGTGCCAGCAGCTCCCAAGCGGGAGCCACAGATACGCAGTATTTT.

This clone has more than one count but fewer than ten. The chain uses TRBV18 and TRBJ1-5, with 8 bases identical to TRBD1. In germline, CDR1 is KGHSH, CDR2 LQKENI. The CDR3 consists of 14 residues. The J segment lost 5 bases and the V segment lost 3 bases, leaving 3 bases of the junction unmatched. The CDR3 region has the DNA TGTGCCAGCTCACCGACAGGGGAGCATCAGCCCCAGCATTTT. The encoded protein is CASSPTGEHQPQHF.

This clone occurred a few times. The CDR3: CASSFTGGTERWDRAFF. The CDR3 nucleotides read TGTGCCAGCAGCTTTACCGGGGGAACTGAAAGGTGGGACAGGGCTTTCTTT. The V call is TRBV7-9, the J call TRBJ1-1, with TRBD1 matching over 8 bases. The CDR3 covers 17 residues. Germline V lookup: CDR1 SEHNR, CDR2 FQNEAQ (reference sequence). Trimming took 3 bases from V and 11 from J; bases not matched to a gene: 20.

The chain is built from TRBV28 and TRBJ1-1; D possibly corresponds to TRBD1 (5 bases). Germline V gives CDR1 MDHEN, CDR2 SYDVKM. CDR3 length: 15 residues. V gave up 6 bases and J gave up 1 base, with 15 bases separating them. CDR3: CASRSPGGRNTEAFF. In DNA form, the CDR3 reads TGTGCCAGCAGATCCCCGGGGGGGAGGAACACTGAAGCTTTCTTT.

The chain employs TRBV12-5 and TRBJ1-1, with D hard to call. V shed 10 bases and J shed 1 base, with 13 bases lying between them. The CDR3 runs to 13 residues. Germline loops: CDR1 LGHNT, CDR2 FRNRAP. CDR3 residues: CATRGSANTEAFF. CDR3 sequence (DNA): TGTGCTACCCGCGGGAGCGCGAACACTGAAGCTTTCTTT. Full variable domain (missing parts from reference TRBV12-5 and TRBJ1-1): DARVTQTPRHKVTEMGQEVTMRCQPILGHNTVFWYRQTMMQGLELLAYFRNRAPLDDSGMPKDRFSAEMPDATLATLKIQPSEPRDSAVYFCATRGSANTEAFFGQGTRLTVV.

The chain recombines TRBV2 with TRBJ1-5, with TRBD1 matching over 7 bases. Trimming at V came to 3 bases and at J to 6 bases, leaving 8 bases not matched to a gene. The CDR3 has 15 amino acids. Germline CDR1 SNHLY, CDR2 FYNNEI. The CDR3 protein is CASSDGDRVTQPQHF. CDR3 coding DNA: TGTGCCAGCAGTGATGGGGACAGAGTCACTCAGCCCCAGCATTTT.

The gene calls are TRBV11-3 and TRBJ2-1; 10 bases fit TRBD1. Per the germline V gene, CDR1 is SGHNT and CDR2 is YENEEA. V lost 5 bases, J lost 8 bases, and 9 bases stayed unmatched. The CDR3 has 15 residues. The CDR3 reads CASSDRDRGWDEQFF. The CDR3 bases are TGTGCCAGCAGCGATCGGGACAGGGGTTGGGATGAGCAGTTCTTC.

This chain connects TRBV12-3 or TRBV12-4 to TRBJ1-2; the match to TRBD1 covers 8 bases. CDR3 length: 13 amino acids. The ends lost 3 bases at V and 6 bases at J; junction bases unmatched: 3. CDR3 sequence reads: CASSFLQGDGYTF. DNA of the CDR3: TGTGCCAGCAGTTTCTTACAGGGGGATGGCTACACCTTC.

This chain connects TRBV5-1 to TRBJ1-1; 9 bases map to TRBD1. Germline loops: CDR1 SGHRS, CDR2 YFSETQ. The CDR3 runs to 16 residues. V was clipped by 4 bases and J by 1 base; unmatched bases: 8. This chain's CDR3 is CASSLTGGKGNTEAFF. The DNA of the CDR3 is TGCGCCAGCAGCCTTACAGGGGGCAAGGGGAACACTGAAGCTTTCTTT.

Only one count was recorded for this clone. J is TRBJ1-2 and V is TRBV6-5; D gene ambiguous. There are 12 residues in the CDR3. The V end was cut by 4 bases, the J end by 7 bases, with 10 bases between. Germline CDR1 and CDR2: MNHEY and SVGAGI. CDR3 sequence: CASSSQDAGYTF. The CDR3 nucleotides are TGTGCCAGCAGTTCCCAGGATGCTGGCTACACCTTC.

The chain combines TRBV5-1 with TRBJ2-1; 9 nucleotides align to TRBD1. The CDR3 has 15 amino acids. V was clipped by 4 bases and J by 11 bases; unmatched bases: 13. In germline, CDR1 is SGHRS, CDR2 YFSETQ. The CDR3 here is CASSLDRGPIRKQFF. CDR3 sequence (DNA): TGCGCCAGCAGCCTGGACAGGGGACCAATTCGTAAGCAGTTCTTC.

V is TRBV10-2 and J is TRBJ1-1; D unclear. Trimming pared 3 bases from V and 1 base from J, leaving 9 bases between. This CDR3 is built from 14 residues. CDR1 and CDR2 from the germline V gene are WSHSY and SAAADI. CDR3: CASSEFAQNTEAFF. For the CDR3, the DNA is TGCGCCAGCAGTGAATTCGCACAGAACACTGAAGCTTTCTTT.

V is TRBV6-1 and J is TRBJ1-1; tentative D call: TRBD1 (5 bases). V was shortened by 7 bases and J by 7 bases, with 13 bases between the two germline ends. The germline V gene has CDR1 MNHNS and CDR2 SASEGT. The CDR3 sequence is 12 residues long. DNA of the CDR3: TGTGCCAGCACCTACGGGGGGGTTGAAGCTTTCTTT. It is translated as CASTYGGVEAFF.

The chain's CDR3 is CATSAGSGGNTGELFF. In DNA form, the CDR3 reads TGTGCCACCAGTGCCGGAAGCGGGGGGAACACCGGGGAGCTGTTTTTT. The chain combines TRBV24-1 with TRBJ2-2, with 8 bases that match TRBD2. The CDR3 is made up of 16 amino acids. Losses at the gene ends were 5 bases for V and 1 base for J; bases not matched to a gene: 5. CDR1 KGHDR and CDR2 SFDVKD come from the germline V gene.